Presented here are 19 T cell receptor beta chains from one specimen sequenced in a study of shared clonotypes between healthy human individuals. Assay used: immunoSEQ multiplex PCR; TCRdb lists only in-frame clones, some missing. The data hold approximately 500,000 clones, with roughly 85% observed a single time. Sample: PBMCs. The receptors come from a middle-aged woman in good health. Some clones in this sample may be carry-over from other donors' samples.

This clone was observed at least ten times. V and J are TRBV19 and TRBJ1-5; TRBD1 might be the D (5 bases). Germline V gives CDR1 LNHDA, CDR2 SQIVND (reference sequence). The CDR3 runs to 15 residues. Trimming pared 1 base from V and 1 base from J, leaving 8 bases between. The CDR3 nucleotides are TGTGCCAGTAGTATAGGGACAATGAGCAATCAGCCCCAGCATTTT. Translating it yields CASSIGTMSNQPQHF. The variable domain in full, with the rest retrieved from reference TRBV19 and TRBJ1-5, is DGGITQSPKYLFRKEGQNVTLSCEQNLNHDAMYWYRQDPGQGLRLIYYSQIVNDFQKGDIAEGYSVSREKKESFPLTVTSAQKNPTAFYLCASSIGTMSNQPQHFGDGTRLSIL.

With regard to this clone: A much larger clone sits a single nucleotide away, making a read error possible. V gene TRBV5-6 combines with J gene TRBJ2-5, with 8 bases identical to TRBD2. The J call may not be correct, given that the DNA end is closer to TRBJ2-7. Germline V gives CDR1 SGHDT, CDR2 YYEEEE. This CDR3 comprises 15 residues. CDR3 sequence reads: CASSLPLADSYEQYF. The CDR3 DNA follows: TGTGCCAGCAGCTTGCCACTAGCGGATTCCTACGAGCAGTACTTC.

The chain employs TRBV18 and TRBJ2-7; possible D gene TRBD2, 6 bases. The germline gives CDR1 KGHSH, CDR2 LQKENI. The CDR3 loop spans 14 amino acids. V lost 3 bases to trimming and J lost 6 bases, with 15 bases between them. This CDR3 reads CASSPVAAGGEQYF. CDR3 nucleotide sequence: TGTGCCAGCTCACCTGTGGCAGCGGGTGGCGAGCAGTACTTC.

As DNA, the CDR3 is TGTGCCAGCAGAATCACACAGGGGGCGGGCGAGCAGTACTTC. It codes for CASRITQGAGEQYF. The rearrangement joins TRBV27 to TRBJ2-7; 9 nucleotides line up with TRBD1. In germline, CDR1 is MNHEY, CDR2 SMNVEV (reference sequence). The CDR3 runs to 14 residues. Trimming at V came to 6 bases and at J to 6 bases, leaving 9 bases not matched to a gene.

The rearrangement links TRBV19 to TRBJ1-5; 7 positions agree with TRBD1. Germline assignment: CDR1 LNHDA and CDR2 SQIVND (reference sequence). The CDR3 runs to 16 residues. The trim removed 3 bases at V and 2 bases at J, leaving 7 bases unmatched. The CDR3 reads CASSIPPGQGNQPQHF. CDR3 nucleotide sequence: TGTGCCAGTAGTATCCCACCCGGACAGGGCAATCAGCCCCAGCATTTT.

This chain joins TRBV6-5 and TRBJ2-5; 9 nucleotides align to TRBD2. The J call may be faulty, since TRBJ2-7 better matches the DNA end. This CDR3 has 16 residues. Germline CDR1 and CDR2: MNHEY and SVGAGI. As DNA, the CDR3 is TGTGCCAGCAGTTACTCTAGCGGGAGTAGCTCCTACGAGCAGTACTTC. Translating it yields CASSYSSGSSSYEQYF.

The chain is built from TRBV19 and TRBJ2-2; 8 positions match TRBD2. The CDR3 is 18 amino acids. V shed 6 bases and J 8 bases; nucleotides not matched to a gene: 20. Germline loops: CDR1 LNHDA, CDR2 SQIVND (reference sequence). The DNA of the CDR3 is TGTGCCAGTAGACCCGGAGGGCGGGAGGTGCCCCGCGGGGGGGAGCTGTTTTTT. Translation: CASRPGGREVPRGGELFF.

This chain connects TRBV5-1 to TRBJ1-4, with TRBD1 matching over 8 bases. Germline CDR1 SGHRS, CDR2 YFSETQ. The ends lost 5 bases at V and 6 bases at J; junction bases unmatched: 6. The CDR3 contains 14 residues. The CDR3 reads CASRQQGADEKLFF. CDR3 sequence (DNA): TGCGCCAGCAGGCAGCAGGGGGCGGATGAAAAACTGTTTTTT. Full variable domain (rest looked up from reference TRBV5-1 and TRBJ1-4): KAGVTQTPRYLIKTRGQQVTLSCSPISGHRSVSWYQQTPGQGLQFLFEYFSETQRNKGNFPGRFSGRQFSNSRSEMNVSTLELGDSALYLCASRQQGADEKLFFGSGTQLSVL.

The chain joins TRBV12-5 to TRBJ2-6; D not certain. The CDR3 covers 16 residues. From germline, CDR1 is LGHNT and CDR2 FRNRAP. The ends were cut back, 1 base at V and 0 bases at J, with 7 bases in the middle. The CDR3 region is CASGLDMGSGANVLTF. CDR3 bases: TGTGCTAGTGGTTTGGACATGGGCTCTGGGGCCAACGTCCTGACTTTC.

The chain carries TRBV10-3 and TRBJ1-3; 7 nucleotides line up with TRBD1. The ends lost 7 bases at V and 7 bases at J; junction bases unmatched: 10. Germline CDR1 ENHRY, CDR2 SYGVKD. This CDR3 has 14 amino acids. CDR3 DNA: TGTGCCATCAACCTAGGACAGGACTTCAACACCATATATTTT. This gives the protein CAINLGQDFNTIYF.

The J gene is TRBJ1-4, the V gene TRBV5-1; a weak D match, TRBD1 (6 bases). The germline V gene has CDR1 SGHRS and CDR2 YFSETQ. Trimming cost V 4 bases and J 8 bases, with 12 bases left between them. This CDR3 has 13 residues. The CDR3 DNA reads TGCGCCAGCAGCGCAGGGGCAGCGGAAAAACTGTTTTTT. It encodes CASSAGAAEKLFF. The full variable domain, completed using reference TRBV5-1 and TRBJ1-4, is KAGVTQTPRYLIKTRGQQVTLSCSPISGHRSVSWYQQTPGQGLQFLFEYFSETQRNKGNFPGRFSGRQFSNSRSEMNVSTLELGDSALYLCASSAGAAEKLFFGSGTQLSVL.

This clone was seen only a few times. The CDR3 nucleotides read TGCGCCAGCAGCCTTGACCTCAGGGGGCCAACGAACACCGGGGAGCTGTTTTTT. Translating it yields CASSLDLRGPTNTGELFF. The V call is TRBV5-1, the J call TRBJ2-2; 8 bases fit TRBD1. The J segment lost 0 bases and the V segment lost 4 bases, leaving 11 bases of the junction unmatched. There are 18 residues in the CDR3. Looked up from germline, CDR1 is SGHRS and CDR2 is YFSETQ.

This rearrangement joins TRBV19 to TRBJ1-3, with D unclear. The CDR3 length is 17 residues. CDR1 and CDR2 from the germline V gene are LNHDA and SQIVND (reference sequence). Trimming took 5 bases from V and 0 from J, leaving 17 bases between them. The DNA of the CDR3 is TGTGCCAGTAGTCTTAGCCTTGACGTTACCTCTGGAAACACCATATATTTT. The encoded protein is CASSLSLDVTSGNTIYF.

V and J are TRBV4-2 and TRBJ2-3; 8 nucleotides agree with TRBD1. This CDR3 comprises 18 residues. The germline V gene has CDR1 LGHNA and CDR2 YNFKEQ. V shed 1 base, J shed 1 base, and the junction held 10 bases outside the gene matches. CDR3 region: CASSQGIGQGTGTDTQYF. The DNA for the CDR3 is TGTGCCAGCAGCCAAGGAATAGGACAGGGAACGGGCACAGATACGCAGTATTTT.

This chain joins TRBV27 and TRBJ2-4; TRBD2 aligns across 8 bases. The CDR3 has 18 residues. Germline CDR1 reads MNHEY; CDR2 reads SMNVEV (reference sequence). V shed 6 bases and J 3 bases; nucleotides not matched to a gene: 16. CDR3 in amino acids: CASSPFGRASFVKNIQYF. DNA of the CDR3: TGTGCCAGCAGCCCCTTCGGGAGGGCCAGCTTTGTCAAAAACATTCAGTACTTC.

V usage is TRBV28 and J usage is TRBJ2-5; D is ambiguous. CDR1 MDHEN and CDR2 SYDVKM come from the germline V gene. V lost 5 bases and J 5 bases, leaving 15 bases between the germline ends. The CDR3 length is 14 residues. This CDR3 reads CASSTYGLGETQYF. The DNA of the CDR3 is TGTGCCAGCAGTACTTACGGGCTTGGGGAGACCCAGTACTTC.

The V call is TRBV6-4, the J call TRBJ1-5, with unresolved D. Germline loops: CDR1 MRHNA, CDR2 SNTAGT. Trimming removed 3 bases from V and 6 bases from J, with 15 bases in between. The CDR3 sequence is 15 residues long. CDR3 sequence (DNA): TGTGCCAGCAGTGAAGACTCATCCGGTGGTCAGCCCCAGCATTTT. Translated: CASSEDSSGGQPQHF.

The chain combines TRBV4-1 with TRBJ2-4, with TRBD2 matching over 11 bases. Germline loops: CDR1 MGHRA, CDR2 YSYEKL. The V segment lost 2 bases and the J segment 0 bases; nucleotides outside the gene matches: 3. The CDR3 is made up of 17 amino acids. The CDR3 is CASSQFLAGGAKNIQYF. The CDR3 DNA reads TGCGCCAGCAGCCAATTCCTAGCGGGAGGAGCCAAAAACATTCAGTACTTC.

V usage is TRBV18 and J usage is TRBJ2-7, with 10 bases lining up with TRBD1. Per the germline V gene, CDR1 is KGHSH and CDR2 is LQKENI. The J segment lost 4 bases and the V segment lost 4 bases, leaving 10 bases of the junction unmatched. The CDR3 is 16 amino acids. The CDR3 bases are TGTGCCAGCTCACTCCTGACAGGGGGCCTAACATACGAGCAGTACTTC. It yields the protein CASSLLTGGLTYEQYF.